This T cell receptor (beta chain) derives from a study of T cell responses to AZD1222 COVID-19 vaccine. Study-wide points: Seropositivity was recorded at baseline in only five to seven AZD1222 recipients. Mostly white British, mostly female donors; authors suggested clonal diversity may be underestimated. Recipients of two AZD1222 doses showed rising Spike-specific TCR breadth and depth.

For this clone: Its antigen is unknown.

Here immunoSEQ multiplex PCR was the method, and the copy in TCRdb shows in-frame clones only, minus some. This table holds under 130,000 clones, around 94% found once. The sequences come from peripheral blood, collected on day 0 of AZD1222 vaccination. This TCR was recovered from an adult in good health.

The CDR3 nucleotides are TGTGCCAGCAGCCAAGGCACGGGAGGCACCTACGAGCAGTACTTC. This translates into CASSQGTGGTYEQYF. The genes are TRBV3-1 (or the pseudogene TRBV3-2) and TRBJ2-7, with 7 bases that match TRBD2. The CDR3 runs to 15 residues. The trim removed 1 base at V and 2 bases at J, leaving 5 bases unmatched. Germline V gene data show CDR1 as LGHDT and CDR2 as YNNKEL (reference sequence).